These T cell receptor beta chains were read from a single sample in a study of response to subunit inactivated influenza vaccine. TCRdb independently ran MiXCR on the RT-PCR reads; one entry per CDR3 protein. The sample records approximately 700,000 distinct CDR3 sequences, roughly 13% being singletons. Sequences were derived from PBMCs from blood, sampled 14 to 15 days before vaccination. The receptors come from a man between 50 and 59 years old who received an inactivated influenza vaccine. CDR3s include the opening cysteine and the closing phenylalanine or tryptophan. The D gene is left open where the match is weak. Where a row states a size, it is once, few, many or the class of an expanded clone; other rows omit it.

CASSAVYAEQCF	TGTGCCAGCAGCGCAGTCTACGCCGAGCAGTGCTTC	TRBV7-2	12	TRBJ2-7	-	-
CASRTSGQSSYEQYF	TGTGCCAGCAGGACCTCGGGACAAAGCTCCTACGAGCAGTACTTC	TRBV6-2/TRBV6-3	15	TRBJ2-7	few	-
CASRPRDRGNEKLFF	TGTGCCAGCAGGCCCCGGGACAGGGGAAATGAAAAACTGTTTTTT	TRBV7-9	15	TRBJ1-4	-	TRBD1
CASSSDNRGRSTDTQYF	TGTGCCAGCAGCTCGGATAACAGGGGGCGAAGCACAGATACGCAGTATTTT	TRBV5-8	17	TRBJ2-3	few	TRBD1
CASSYWGNTQYF	TGTGCCAGCAGTTACTGGGGGAATACGCAGTATTTT	TRBV6-2/TRBV6-3	12	TRBJ2-3	few	-
CASSLTTSGSNTGELFF	TGCGCCAGCAGCTTGACCACTAGCGGGAGTAACACCGGGGAGCTGTTTTTT	TRBV5-1	17	TRBJ2-2	-	TRBD2
CASSLGTSGTYEQYF	TGTGCCAGCAGCTTAGGGACTAGCGGGACCTACGAGCAGTACTTC	TRBV7-8	15	TRBJ2-7	many	TRBD2
CASSSGQGVATDTQYF	TGTGCCAGCAGTTCCGGGCAGGGTGTTGCCACAGATACGCAGTATTTT	TRBV12-3/TRBV12-4	16	TRBJ2-3	-	-
CASSYTLGGLTDTQYF	TGTGCCAGCAGCTACACCCTCGGGGGGCTCACAGATACGCAGTATTTT	TRBV11-2	16	TRBJ2-3	-	-
CASSRGGDTDTQYF	TGTGCCAGCAGCCGCGGGGGGGATACAGATACGCAGTATTTT	TRBV11-2	14	TRBJ2-3	-	TRBD2
CASSQEGRGTGLPSGNTIYF	TGTGCCAGCAGCCAAGAAGGGAGGGGGACAGGATTACCTTCTGGAAACACCATATATTTT	TRBV4-2	20	TRBJ1-3	many	TRBD1
CSARPGTGSYEQYF	TGCAGTGCTAGACCAGGGACAGGCTCCTACGAGCAGTACTTC	TRBV20-1	14	TRBJ2-7	-	TRBD1
CSARKQESNQPQHF	TGCAGTGCTCGGAAACAGGAGAGCAATCAGCCCCAGCATTTT	TRBV20-1	14	TRBJ1-5	-	-
CSATLAGAYEQYF	TGCAGTGCGACACTAGCGGGAGCCTACGAGCAGTACTTC	TRBV20-1	13	TRBJ2-7	-	TRBD2
CASSRRTGDDYGYTF	TGCGCCAGCAGCCGCCGGACAGGGGATGACTATGGCTACACCTTC	TRBV4-3	15	TRBJ1-2	few	TRBD1
CASSSTGGVAKNIQYF	TGTGCCAGCAGTTCGACAGGGGGGGTTGCCAAAAACATTCAGTACTTC	TRBV6-2/TRBV6-3	16	TRBJ2-4	few	TRBD1
CASSQDWLKNYGYTF	TGTGCCAGCAGCCAAGATTGGCTCAAAAACTATGGCTACACCTTC	TRBV4-2	15	TRBJ1-2	-	-
CASSQDSRYQPQHF	TGCGCCAGCAGCCAAGACAGCCGCTATCAGCCCCAGCATTTT	TRBV4-3	14	TRBJ1-5	few	-
CASNHWLEQETQYF	TGTGCCAGCAACCATTGGTTGGAACAAGAGACCCAGTACTTC	TRBV12-3/TRBV12-4	14	TRBJ2-5	many	-
CASSFYGGGSQETQYF	TGTGCCAGCAGCTTCTATGGGGGGGGATCCCAAGAGACCCAGTACTTC	TRBV9	16	TRBJ2-5	-	TRBD2
CASRSAGGYYEQFF	TGTGCCAGCCGGTCTGCCGGGGGTTACTATGAGCAGTTCTTC	TRBV12-3/TRBV12-4	14	TRBJ2-1	many	-
CASSSLAGDGQQFF	TGTGCCAGCAGCTCACTAGCGGGAGATGGGCAGCAGTTCTTC	TRBV7-8	14	TRBJ2-1	few	TRBD2
CATSRDPGPQETQYF	TGTGCCACCAGCAGAGATCCGGGACCACAAGAGACCCAGTACTTC	TRBV15	15	TRBJ2-5	many	-
CASSFGLSTDEQYF	TGTGCCAGCAGTTTCGGGCTGTCGACGGACGAGCAGTACTTC	TRBV12-3/TRBV12-4	14	TRBJ2-7	-	-
CSVPGTSGSSYNEQFF	TGCAGCGTCCCCGGGACTAGCGGAAGCTCCTACAATGAGCAGTTCTTC	TRBV29-1	16	TRBJ2-1	many	TRBD2
CASSLDRVVDTQYF	TGTGCCAGCAGCTTAGACAGGGTGGTGGATACGCAGTATTTT	TRBV7-2	14	TRBJ2-3	few	-
CATEGLGETQYF	TGTGCCACCGAGGGGCTCGGAGAGACCCAGTACTTC	TRBV24-1	12	TRBJ2-5	few	-
CAIRGGTGMPYEQYF	TGTGCCATCAGGGGGGGGACAGGGATGCCCTACGAGCAGTACTTC	TRBV10-3	15	TRBJ2-7	few	TRBD1
CSVVTGSTYEQYF	TGCAGCGTTGTTACAGGATCGACCTACGAGCAGTACTTC	TRBV29-1	13	TRBJ2-7	-	-
CASSQDPTATNEKLFF	TGCGCCAGCAGCCAAGATCCAACAGCAACTAATGAAAAACTGTTTTTT	TRBV4-1	16	TRBJ1-4	few	-
CSVETTSSYEQYF	TGCAGCGTTGAGACCACATCCTCCTACGAGCAGTACTTC	TRBV29-1	13	TRBJ2-7	-	-